The 13 T cell receptor beta chains below all came from one sample that was sequenced in a study of Tregs in tolerant kidney transplant recipients (dated by TCRdb to between 2017 and 2020). Library construction relied on the immunoSEQ multiplex PCR assay. In TCRdb, the immuneACCESS table is reduced to in-frame sequences with V and J assigned. These tables do not hold every clone; where another copy was compared, an unresolved V gene accounts for under half, and the others remain unexplained. The sample profile shows around 66,000 clones; roughly 85% of them were found once. About 2% of the sample goes to the ten largest clones. The time point label corresponds to: blood sample drawn before combined kidney and bone marrow transplant. Sequenced here: Tregs from blood, sampled before the transplant. Every receptor here comes from a human donor who received a combined kidney and bone marrow transplant.

The chain couples TRBV5-1 to TRBJ2-7, with D tentatively TRBD1 (6 bases). The CDR3 sequence is 12 residues long. Trimming cost V 0 bases and J 7 bases, with 8 bases left between them. Germline assignment: CDR1 SGHRS and CDR2 YFSETQ. The CDR3 protein is CASSLVQGEQYF. Here the CDR3 DNA reads TGCGCCAGCAGCTTGGTCCAGGGGGAGCAGTACTTC.

This clone has just a few counts. The V gene is TRBV7-2, the J gene TRBJ2-7; maybe TRBD1 (5 bases). Trimming pared 3 bases from V and 2 bases from J, leaving 11 bases between. Looked up from germline, CDR1 is SGHTA and CDR2 is FQGNSA. The CDR3 loop spans 14 amino acids. CDR3: CASSFMDIAYEQYF. For the CDR3, the DNA is TGTGCCAGCAGCTTTATGGACATCGCCTACGAGCAGTACTTC.

V gene TRBV19 combines with J gene TRBJ1-6, with 7 bases aligning to TRBD1. V was clipped by 10 bases and J by 11 bases; unmatched bases: 8. The CDR3 spans 12 residues. The germline CDR1 and CDR2 sequences are LNHDA and SQIVND (reference sequence). CDR3 amino acids: CATQGQRTPLHF. In DNA form, the CDR3 reads TGTGCCACGCAGGGACAGAGGACACCCCTCCACTTT.

The chain uses TRBV6-5 and TRBJ1-1, with 7 bases fitting TRBD1. CDR3 length: 14 amino acids. V was pared by 4 bases and J by 3 bases, with 5 bases of the junction left unmatched. The germline V gene has CDR1 MNHEY and CDR2 SVGAGI. The CDR3 spells CASSSEDRYTEAFF. CDR3 nucleotide sequence: TGTGCCAGCAGTTCCGAGGACAGGTACACTGAAGCTTTCTTT.

V usage is TRBV25-1 and J usage is TRBJ2-1; 10 nucleotides match TRBD2. The CDR3 totals 15 residues. Germline CDR1 reads MGHDK; CDR2 reads SYGVNS. The V and J ends lost 4 bases and 4 bases, in that order; junction bases with no gene match: 4. CDR3 residues: CASSGLAGGYNEQFF. CDR3 sequence (DNA): TGTGCCAGCAGTGGGTTAGCGGGAGGTTACAATGAGCAGTTCTTC.

This clone has a single count. V usage is TRBV7-9 and J usage is TRBJ2-3, with 10 bases identical to TRBD2. This CDR3 spans 16 amino acids. V lost 5 bases to trimming and J lost 2 bases; unmatched junction nucleotides: 7. Germline V gives CDR1 SEHNR, CDR2 FQNEAQ (reference sequence). This CDR3 reads CASSPRTSGYTDTQYF. The CDR3, as DNA: TGTGCCAGCAGCCCTCGGACTAGCGGATACACAGATACGCAGTATTTT. Filled out from reference TRBV7-9 and TRBJ2-3, the complete variable domain reads DTGVSQNPRHKITKRGQNVTFRCDPISEHNRLYWYRQTLGQGPEFLTYFQNEAQLEKSRLLSDRFSAERPKGSFSTLEIQRTEQGDSAMYLCASSPRTSGYTDTQYFGPGTRLTVL.

This chain joins TRBV5-4 and TRBJ2-5; TRBD2 matches at 13 bases. This CDR3 has 17 amino acids. Trimming took 5 bases from V and 5 from J; bases not matched to a gene: 12. The germline V gene has CDR1 SGHNT and CDR2 YYREEE (reference sequence). Here the CDR3 reads CASRLSTSGGPWETQYF. CDR3 coding DNA: TGTGCCAGCAGACTCTCGACTAGCGGGGGGCCTTGGGAGACCCAGTACTTC. Looking up the rest from reference TRBV5-4 and TRBJ2-5 gives the full variable domain: ETGVTQSPTHLIKTRGQQVTLRCSSQSGHNTVSWYQQALGQGPQFIFQYYREEENGRGNFPPRFSGLQFPNYSSELNVNALELDDSALYLCASRLSTSGGPWETQYFGPGTRLLVL.

The rearrangement joins TRBV27 to TRBJ2-1; TRBD2 aligns across 13 bases. With 0 bases clipped from V and 10 bases from J, the junction kept 9 bases outside the gene matches. From germline, CDR1 is MNHEY and CDR2 SMNVEV (reference sequence). This CDR3 contains 17 residues. The CDR3 DNA is TGTGCCAGCAGTTTATCACCGGGACTAGCGGGGTCCAGAGAGCAGTTCTTC. Translation gives CASSLSPGLAGSREQFF.

The gene calls are TRBV19 and TRBJ1-5; a weak D match, TRBD1 (5 bases). V dropped 6 bases and J dropped 6 bases, with 9 bases sitting between them. Germline CDR1 reads LNHDA; CDR2 reads SQIVND (reference sequence). The CDR3 runs to 12 residues. The CDR3 nucleotides are TGTGCCAGTAGGGGACGAGGTCAGCCCCAGCATTTT. Its protein is CASRGRGQPQHF.

This chain uses TRBV30 with TRBJ1-5; the D is unclear. CDR1 is GTSNPN and CDR2 is SVGIG in the germline V gene (reference sequence). Trimming cost V 3 bases and J 5 bases, with 11 bases left between them. The length of the CDR3 is 13 residues. CDR3 nucleotides: TGTGCCTGGAGCGGACTTTTGGATCAGCCCCAGCATTTT. Translating it yields CAWSGLLDQPQHF.

The chain employs TRBV6-5 and TRBJ2-5; the D is unclear. The assigned J gene may be wrong: the sequence end matches TRBJ2-7 better. CDR3 size: 14 residues. In germline, CDR1 is MNHEY, CDR2 SVGAGI. The CDR3 protein is CASKRVTALSEQYF. CDR3 DNA sequence: TGTGCCAGCAAACGGGTCACCGCCTTGTCCGAGCAGTACTTC.

V and J are TRBV19 and TRBJ1-2; TRBD1 is a possible D gene (6 bases). Per germline, CDR1 LNHDA and CDR2 SQIVND (reference sequence). Trimming left V 5 bases short and J 4 bases short, with 20 bases between. This CDR3 has 16 residues. The CDR3: CASSPGNTGGLYGYTF. CDR3 nucleotides: TGTGCCAGTAGTCCGGGGAATACCGGGGGCCTCTATGGCTACACCTTC.

The chain recombines TRBV5-5 with TRBJ2-7, with a tentative D call TRBD2 (6 bases). The germline V and J ends were trimmed by 4 bases and 7 bases, with 15 bases remaining between them. CDR3 length: 13 amino acids. Germline V CDR1 and CDR2: SGHKS, YYEKEE (reference sequence). CDR3 DNA sequence: TGTGCCAGCAGCGGGACGGCCGGGAGTGAGCAGTACTTC. It specifies CASSGTAGSEQYF.